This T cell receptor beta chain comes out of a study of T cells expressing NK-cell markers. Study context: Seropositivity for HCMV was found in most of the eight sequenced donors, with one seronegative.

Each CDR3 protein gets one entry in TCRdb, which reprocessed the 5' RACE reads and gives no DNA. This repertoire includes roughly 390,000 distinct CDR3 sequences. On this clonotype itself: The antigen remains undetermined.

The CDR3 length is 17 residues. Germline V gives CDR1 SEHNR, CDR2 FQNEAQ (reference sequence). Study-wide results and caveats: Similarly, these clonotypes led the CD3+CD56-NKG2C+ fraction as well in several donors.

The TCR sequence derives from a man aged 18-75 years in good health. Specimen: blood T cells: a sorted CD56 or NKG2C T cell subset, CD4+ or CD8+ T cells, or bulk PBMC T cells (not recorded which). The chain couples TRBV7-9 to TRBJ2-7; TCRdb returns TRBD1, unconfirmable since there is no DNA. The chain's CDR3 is CASSEHSQRDRVYEQYF. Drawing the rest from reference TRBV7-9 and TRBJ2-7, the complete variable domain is DTGVSQNPRHKITKRGQNVTFRCDPISEHNRLYWYRQTLGQGPEFLTYFQNEAQLEKSRLLSDRFSAERPKGSFSTLEIQRTEQGDSAMYLCASSEHSQRDRVYEQYFGPGTRLTVT.